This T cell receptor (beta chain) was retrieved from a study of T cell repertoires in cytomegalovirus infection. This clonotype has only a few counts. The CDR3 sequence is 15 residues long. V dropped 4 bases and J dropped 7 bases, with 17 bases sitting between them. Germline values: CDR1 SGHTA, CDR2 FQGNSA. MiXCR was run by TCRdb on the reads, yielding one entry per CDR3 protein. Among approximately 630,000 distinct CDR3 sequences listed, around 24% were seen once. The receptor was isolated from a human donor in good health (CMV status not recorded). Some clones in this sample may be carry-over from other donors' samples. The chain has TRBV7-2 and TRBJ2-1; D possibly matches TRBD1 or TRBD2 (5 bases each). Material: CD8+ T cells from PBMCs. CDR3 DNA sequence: TGTGCCAGCAGCTACCCAGGGACCCCCGGGAATGAGCAGTTCTTC. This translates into CASSYPGTPGNEQFF.